A single sample is the source of the 17 T cell receptor beta chains below, sequenced in a study of blood T cell repertoires in COVID-19. The table came from immunoSEQ multiplex PCR; TCRdb's copy has only in-frame clones and leaves some out. The table shows more than 200,000 clones, with 70% to 90% occurring only once. The sequenced sample was peripheral blood. The receptors derive from a woman aged 60 to 75 with COVID-19, enrolled during active disease.

V usage is TRBV29-1 and J usage is TRBJ2-7; the match to TRBD1 covers 10 bases. Germline CDR1 and CDR2: SQVTM and ANQGSEA. Trimming took 5 bases from V and 1 from J; bases not matched to a gene: 5. The CDR3 is 14 amino acids. The CDR3 DNA follows: TGCAGCGTTAAGAGGACAGGGGGGTCCTACGAGCAGTACTTC. This gives the protein CSVKRTGGSYEQYF.

This chain connects TRBV10-3 to TRBJ1-2; D unresolved. V was trimmed by 6 bases and J by 0 bases, leaving 11 bases between them. Germline assignment: CDR1 ENHRY and CDR2 SYGVKD. The CDR3 runs 14 residues. The CDR3 bases are TGTGCCATCAGGGGCCAGAGATCTAACTATGGCTACACCTTC. As protein: CAIRGQRSNYGYTF.

The chain has TRBV28 and TRBJ1-4; TRBD1 is a possible D gene (5 bases). Germline loops: CDR1 MDHEN, CDR2 SYDVKM. The V gene lost 4 bases and the J gene lost 8 bases, with 17 bases spanning the gap. This CDR3 spans 15 amino acids. The CDR3 region is CASSSGGRGREKLFF. The CDR3 coding sequence is TGTGCCAGCAGTTCCGGAGGGCGGGGACGAGAAAAACTGTTTTTT.

The genes are TRBV6-1 and TRBJ1-2; 7 bases match TRBD1. Germline-derived CDR1 and CDR2 are MNHNS and SASEGT. With V trimmed by 3 bases and J by 2 bases, 0 bases remained unmatched. The CDR3 is 13 residues long. DNA of the CDR3: TGTGCCAGCAGTGAGACAGGGAACTATGGCTACACCTTC. It yields the protein CASSETGNYGYTF.

This clone was seen once. The chain employs TRBV9 and TRBJ1-2; D is ambiguous. Deletions cut 7 bases from V and 1 base from J, with 5 bases between. This CDR3 is built from 11 residues. CDR1 and CDR2 (germline): SGDLS, YYNGEE. The CDR3 here is CASSSNYGYTF. As DNA, the CDR3 is TGTGCCAGCTCGAGTAACTATGGCTACACCTTC.

V is TRBV7-2 and J is TRBJ2-7, with D possibly being TRBD1 (6 bases). From germline, CDR1 is SGHTA and CDR2 FQGNSA. With 5 bases removed from V and 6 bases from J, the gap between germline ends came to 20 bases. The CDR3 contains 15 residues. The CDR3 nucleotides are TGTGCCAGCAGCACCTTCCGGGACACCAGTGGCGAGCAGTACTTC. Translation: CASSTFRDTSGEQYF.

The rearrangement links TRBV28 to TRBJ1-2, with unresolved D. Per the germline V gene, CDR1 is MDHEN and CDR2 is SYDVKM. Trimming cost V 4 bases and J 8 bases, with 5 bases left between them. The CDR3 has 10 residues. CDR3 sequence: CASSYRGYTF. CDR3 DNA: TGTGCCAGCAGTTACCGGGGCTACACCTTC.

This clone was detected only once. The J gene is TRBJ2-1, the V gene TRBV5-5; possible D gene TRBD1, 6 bases. The CDR3 runs to 15 residues. Trimming stripped 1 base from V and 3 bases from J, with 11 bases between. Germline CDR1 and CDR2: SGHKS and YYEKEE (reference sequence). The CDR3 loop reads CASSLYRAGYNEQFF. The CDR3, as DNA: TGTGCCAGCAGCTTGTACAGGGCGGGCTACAATGAGCAGTTCTTC.

The chain has TRBV9 and TRBJ2-7; D is uncertain. This CDR3 spans 14 amino acids. The V gene lost 0 bases and the J gene lost 5 bases, with 12 bases spanning the gap. Germline values: CDR1 SGDLS, CDR2 YYNGEE. The CDR3 protein is CASSVATGSDEQYF. For the CDR3, the DNA is TGTGCCAGCAGCGTAGCTACGGGTTCGGACGAGCAGTACTTC.

The chain employs TRBV7-3 and TRBJ1-5, with 10 positions matching TRBD1. CDR1 and CDR2 from the germline V gene are SGHTA and FQGTGA. V shed 5 bases and J 6 bases; nucleotides not matched to a gene: 1. The length of the CDR3 is 13 residues. The CDR3 reads CASSRTGGQPQHF. CDR3 nucleotide sequence: TGTGCCAGCAGCCGGACAGGGGGTCAGCCCCAGCATTTT.

J is TRBJ2-7 and V is TRBV28; D may be TRBD2 (8 bases). The germline V gene encodes CDR1 MDHEN and CDR2 SYDVKM. This CDR3 is 15 amino acids long. V gave up 7 bases and J gave up 3 bases, with 19 bases separating them. CDR3 nucleotides: TGTGCCAGCACCTACGCGGGGGGACAGATCTACGAGCAGTACTTC. It encodes CASTYAGGQIYEQYF.

The genes are TRBV19 and TRBJ1-1; TRBD1 agrees at 9 bases. From germline, CDR1 is LNHDA and CDR2 SQIVND (reference sequence). After removal of 5 bases from V and 3 bases from J, the junction contained 10 bases not matched to a gene. This CDR3 contains 16 residues. The CDR3: CASSPSRGTGHTEAFF. CDR3 DNA sequence: TGTGCCAGTAGTCCTTCTCGCGGGACAGGGCACACTGAAGCTTTCTTT. Supplemented by reference TRBV19 and TRBJ1-1, the full variable domain reads DGGITQSPKYLFRKEGQNVTLSCEQNLNHDAMYWYRQDPGQGLRLIYYSQIVNDFQKGDIAEGYSVSREKKESFPLTVTSAQKNPTAFYLCASSPSRGTGHTEAFFGQGTRLTVV.

The chain employs TRBV23-1 and TRBJ1-1, with D possibly matching TRBD1 (5 bases). TRBV23-1 is classed as an ORF, of uncertain function. V was cut by 4 bases and J by 1 base, with 13 bases left in between. This CDR3 comprises 15 residues. CDR3 sequence: CASSRGFRANTEAFF. DNA of the CDR3: TGCGCCAGCAGTCGGGGCTTCAGGGCGAACACTGAAGCTTTCTTT.

V is TRBV15 and J is TRBJ1-2, with 8 bases identical to TRBD1. Germline V gene lookup returns CDR1 LNHNV and CDR2 YYDKDF (reference sequence). Losses at the gene ends were 3 bases for V and 0 bases for J; bases not matched to a gene: 12. This CDR3 spans 18 amino acids. DNA of the CDR3: TGTGCCACCAGCAGCCTCCGAGGACAGGGTTACTCTAACTATGGCTACACCTTC. Amino acid sequence: CATSSLRGQGYSNYGYTF. Full variable domain (missing parts from reference TRBV15 and TRBJ1-2): DAMVIQNPRYQVTQFGKPVTLSCSQTLNHNVMYWYQQKSSQAPKLLFHYYDKDFNNEADTPDNFQSRRPNTSFCFLDIRSPGLGDTAMYLCATSSLRGQGYSNYGYTFGSGTRLTVV.

The V gene is TRBV19, the J gene TRBJ1-2, with D perhaps TRBD1 (5 bases). The CDR3 has 18 residues. V was cut by 3 bases and J by 7 bases, with 27 bases left in between. Per the germline V gene, CDR1 is LNHDA and CDR2 is SQIVND (reference sequence). The CDR3 here is CASSILSGQGPGSAGYTF. The CDR3 nucleotides are TGTGCCAGTAGTATCTTATCTGGGCAGGGCCCCGGGTCGGCTGGCTACACCTTC.

This clone was seen only once. V is TRBV30 and J is TRBJ1-2; 10 bases are a match to TRBD1. Germline CDR1 and CDR2: GTSNPN and SVGIG (reference sequence). V gave up 1 base and J gave up 7 bases; unmatched junction bases: 3. The CDR3 is 13 amino acids. The CDR3 sequence: CAWSARDRGGYTF. The CDR3 nucleotides read TGTGCCTGGAGTGCCAGGGACAGGGGTGGCTACACCTTC.

The chain carries TRBV7-3 and TRBJ2-6; 8 bases line up with TRBD1. The junction had 25 bases not matched to a gene; V was cut back by 5 bases and J by 4 bases. Germline CDR1 reads SGHTA; CDR2 reads FQGTGA. The length of the CDR3 is 22 residues. CDR3 sequence (DNA): TGTGCCAGCAGCAGCTTAGGGCCCTCGGGACAGGAGCTTTATTCCGGGGCCAACGTCCTGACTTTC. Translated: CASSSLGPSGQELYSGANVLTF.